The entry below describes one T cell receptor (beta chain). Its antigen is unidentified. TCRdb re-analysed the reads in MiXCR, keeping a single row per CDR3 protein. Here the sample spans more than 250,000 distinct CDR3 sequences, more than 20% being singletons. This sample is drawn from a study of T cell repertoires in cytomegalovirus infection. V gave up 7 bases and J gave up 3 bases, with 12 bases separating them. In germline, CDR1 is SGHAT, CDR2 FQNNGV. The CDR3 length is 14 residues. The origin of this receptor is a human donor in good health (CMV status not recorded). Some clones in this sample may be carry-over from other donors' samples. The chain links TRBV11-2 to TRBJ2-2; no firm D call. The sequences come from cultured PBMCs, collected from culture after CMV antigen stimulation. CDR3 sequence reads: CASTSKRYTGELFF. Written as DNA, the CDR3 is TGTGCCAGCACCAGCAAGCGATACACCGGGGAGCTGTTTTTT.